This T cell receptor (beta chain) was sequenced in a study of PD-L1 blockade in urothelial cancer. Libraries were prepared by immunoSEQ multiplex PCR; TCRdb keeps only in-frame clonotypes and omits some of them. The sample shows more than 40,000 clones, 80% to 85% of them seen only once. Time point here: pretreatment peripheral blood. The CDR3 consists of 14 residues. Trimming stripped 4 bases from V and 10 bases from J, with 17 bases between. Per germline, CDR1 SGHAT and CDR2 FQNNGV. V usage is TRBV11-2 and J usage is TRBJ2-1; the D gene is possibly TRBD2 (7 bases). This specimen was PBMCs, taken around atezolizumab (anti-PD-L1) treatment. This receptor was obtained from a man in his fifties with urothelial cancer. DNA of the CDR3: TGTGCCAGCAGCTCACCGGGGGGCCGGAGGGAGCAGTTCTTC. Residues: CASSSPGGRREQFF.